The clone carrying this T cell receptor beta chain appeared a single time. Its antigen is still unknown. The assay was immunoSEQ multiplex PCR, and TCRdb's table has in-frame clones only and misses some. Among hundreds of thousands of clones, around 92% were seen once, and the ten largest hold about 1.5%. This specimen comes from a study of Ad26.COV2.S vaccination and SARS-CoV-2 variants. Study at large: The donor participated in the COV1001 trial, in its Ad26.COV2.S arm. The study gave Ad26.COV2.S intramuscularly, once or twice 56 days apart.

The study, taken as a whole, reports: CD8+ and CD4+ T cells specific for spike reportedly responded with substantial breadth after vaccination.

Per germline, CDR1 MNHEY and CDR2 SVGAGI. V lost 2 bases to trimming and J lost 3 bases, with 9 bases between them. The length of the CDR3 is 14 residues. Noted treatment: some 19 received Ad26.COV2.S at low or high dose, single or two shots; about 5 received placebo; per-sample allocation not given. Samples were taken on day 63 after the first vaccine or placebo injection. The vaccine antigen was prefusion-stabilized Wuhan SARS-CoV-2 spike. This sample comprised peripheral blood, obtained in a trial of Ad26.COV2.S vaccine versus placebo. The clonotype comes from a person between 18 and 65 years old who received the Ad26.COV2.S COVID-19 vaccine or a placebo. The genes are TRBV6-5 and TRBJ2-3; D perhaps matches TRBD2 (7 bases). CDR3 residues: CASSYRGGTDTQYF. The CDR3 DNA follows: TGTGCCAGCAGTTACAGGGGGGGAACAGATACGCAGTATTTT.